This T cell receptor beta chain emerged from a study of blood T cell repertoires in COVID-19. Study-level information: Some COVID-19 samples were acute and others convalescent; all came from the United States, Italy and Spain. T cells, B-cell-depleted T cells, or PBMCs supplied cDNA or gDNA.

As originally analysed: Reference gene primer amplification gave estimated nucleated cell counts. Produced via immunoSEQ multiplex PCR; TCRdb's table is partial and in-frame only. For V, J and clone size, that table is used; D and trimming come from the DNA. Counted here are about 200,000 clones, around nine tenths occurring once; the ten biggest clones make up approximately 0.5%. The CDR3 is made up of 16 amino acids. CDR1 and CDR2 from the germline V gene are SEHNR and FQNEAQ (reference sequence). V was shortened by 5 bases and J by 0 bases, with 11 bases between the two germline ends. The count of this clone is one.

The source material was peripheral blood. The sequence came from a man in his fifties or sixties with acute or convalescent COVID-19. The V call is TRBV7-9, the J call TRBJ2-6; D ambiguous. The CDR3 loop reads CASSRLLGSGANVLTF. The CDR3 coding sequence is TGTGCCAGCAGCCGACTGTTGGGCTCTGGGGCCAACGTCCTGACTTTC.